This T cell receptor (beta chain) was recovered during a study of Tregs in tolerant kidney transplant recipients. In the case of this clone: Antigen: not known.

Study results and caveats: Findings come from small patient numbers and require larger validation. Activated donor B cell expansion appeared to reveal the most relevant donor-specific TCRbeta repertoire.

Unstimulated Tregs (CD4+CD25+CD127-) and CD4+CD25- non-Tregs were sorted from PBMCs. Sequenced by immunoSEQ multiplex PCR; TCRdb stores in-frame clones only, minus some. The sample lists tens of thousands of clones, over 85% seen once, with 0.46% in the top ten. V shed 2 bases and J shed 1 base, with 5 bases lying between them. Looked up from germline, CDR1 is MNHEY and CDR2 is SMNVEV (reference sequence). The CDR3 is 13 amino acids. The receptor comes from a human donor who received a combined kidney and bone marrow transplant. The chain has TRBV27 and TRBJ1-1; no firm D call. Specimen: CD4+ T cells from blood, collected before the transplant. The CDR3 loop reads CASSLQKNTEAFF. Here the CDR3 DNA reads TGTGCCAGCAGTTTACAGAAGAACACTGAAGCTTTCTTT.